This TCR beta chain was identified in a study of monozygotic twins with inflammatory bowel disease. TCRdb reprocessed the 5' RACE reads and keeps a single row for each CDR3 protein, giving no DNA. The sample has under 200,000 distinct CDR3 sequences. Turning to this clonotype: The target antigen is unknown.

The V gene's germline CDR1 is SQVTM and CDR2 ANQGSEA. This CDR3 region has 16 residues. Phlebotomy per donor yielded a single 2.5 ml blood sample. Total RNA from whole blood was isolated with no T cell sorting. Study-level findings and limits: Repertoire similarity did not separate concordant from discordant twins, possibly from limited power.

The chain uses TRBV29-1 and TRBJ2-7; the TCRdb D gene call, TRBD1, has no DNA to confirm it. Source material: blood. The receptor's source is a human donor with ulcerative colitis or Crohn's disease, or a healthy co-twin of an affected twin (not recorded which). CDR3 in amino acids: CSVEIFLVQGRYEQYF.